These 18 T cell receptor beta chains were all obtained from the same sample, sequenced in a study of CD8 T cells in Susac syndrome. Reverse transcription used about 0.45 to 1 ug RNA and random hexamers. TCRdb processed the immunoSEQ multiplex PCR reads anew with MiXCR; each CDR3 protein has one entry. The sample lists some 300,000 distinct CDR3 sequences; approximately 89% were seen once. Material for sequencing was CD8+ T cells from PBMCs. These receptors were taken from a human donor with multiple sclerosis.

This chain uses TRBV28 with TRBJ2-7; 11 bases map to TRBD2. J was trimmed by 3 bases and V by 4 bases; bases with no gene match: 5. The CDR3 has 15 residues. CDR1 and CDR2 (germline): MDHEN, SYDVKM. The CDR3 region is CASSSPGTSGYEQYF. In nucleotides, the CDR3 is TGTGCCAGCAGTTCTCCCGGGACTAGCGGCTACGAGCAGTACTTC.

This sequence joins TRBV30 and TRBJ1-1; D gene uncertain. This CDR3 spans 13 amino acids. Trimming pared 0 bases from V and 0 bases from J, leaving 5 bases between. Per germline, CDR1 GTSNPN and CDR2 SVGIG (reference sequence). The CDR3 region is CAWSVGMNTEAFF. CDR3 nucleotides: TGTGCCTGGAGTGTAGGTATGAACACTGAAGCTTTCTTT. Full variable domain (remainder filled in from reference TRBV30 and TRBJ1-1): SQTIHQWPATLVQPVGSPLSLECTVEGTSNPNLYWYRQAAGRGLQLLFYSVGIGQISSEVPQNLSASRPQDRQFILSSKKLLLSDSGFYLCAWSVGMNTEAFFGQGTRLTVV.

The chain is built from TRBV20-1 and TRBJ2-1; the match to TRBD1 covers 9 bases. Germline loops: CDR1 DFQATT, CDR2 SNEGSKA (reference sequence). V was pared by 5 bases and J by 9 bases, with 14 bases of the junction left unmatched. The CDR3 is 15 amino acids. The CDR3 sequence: CSAGGWGQGMGEQFF. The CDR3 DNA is TGCAGTGCTGGCGGATGGGGACAGGGAATGGGTGAGCAGTTCTTC.

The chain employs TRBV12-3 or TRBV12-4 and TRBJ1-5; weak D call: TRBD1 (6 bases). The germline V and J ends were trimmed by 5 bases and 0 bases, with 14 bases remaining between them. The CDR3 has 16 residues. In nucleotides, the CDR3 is TGTGCCAGCAGTCCCGGACAGACTTATAGCAATCAGCCCCAGCATTTT. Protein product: CASSPGQTYSNQPQHF.

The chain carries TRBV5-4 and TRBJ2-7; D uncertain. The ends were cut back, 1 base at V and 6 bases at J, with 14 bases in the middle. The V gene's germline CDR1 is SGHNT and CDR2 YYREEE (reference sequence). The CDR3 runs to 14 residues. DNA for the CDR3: TGTGCCAGCAGCTTGCTATATGATGTCACCGAGCAGTACTTC. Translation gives CASSLLYDVTEQYF.

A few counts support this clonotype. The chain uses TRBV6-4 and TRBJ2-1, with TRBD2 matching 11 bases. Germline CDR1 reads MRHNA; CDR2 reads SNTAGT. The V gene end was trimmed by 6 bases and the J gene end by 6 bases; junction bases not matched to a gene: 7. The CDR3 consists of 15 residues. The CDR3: CASSPTSGSGNEQFF. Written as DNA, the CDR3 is TGTGCCAGCAGCCCAACTAGCGGGAGTGGCAATGAGCAGTTCTTC.

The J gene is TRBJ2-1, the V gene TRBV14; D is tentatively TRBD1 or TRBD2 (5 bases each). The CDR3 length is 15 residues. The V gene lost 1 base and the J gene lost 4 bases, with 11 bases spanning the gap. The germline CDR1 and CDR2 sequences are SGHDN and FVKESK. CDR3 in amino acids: CASSQGGKGYNEQFF. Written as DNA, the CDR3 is TGTGCCAGCAGCCAAGGGGGGAAAGGATACAATGAGCAGTTCTTC. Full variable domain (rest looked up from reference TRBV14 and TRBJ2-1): EAGVTQFPSHSVIEKGQTVTLRCDPISGHDNLYWYRRVMGKEIKFLLHFVKESKQDESGMPNNRFLAERTGGTYSTLKVQPAELEDSGVYFCASSQGGKGYNEQFFGPGTRLTVL.

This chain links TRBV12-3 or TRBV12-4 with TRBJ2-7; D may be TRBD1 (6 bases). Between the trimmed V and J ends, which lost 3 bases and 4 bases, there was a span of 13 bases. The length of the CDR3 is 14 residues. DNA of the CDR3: TGTGCCAGCAGTTTTCTGGACAGCAGTTACGAGCAGTACTTC. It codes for CASSFLDSSYEQYF.

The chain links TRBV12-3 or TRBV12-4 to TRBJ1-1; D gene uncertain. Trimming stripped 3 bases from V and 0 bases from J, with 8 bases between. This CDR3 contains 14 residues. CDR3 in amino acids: CASSLRTLNTEAFF. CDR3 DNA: TGTGCCAGCAGTTTGCGGACCCTGAACACTGAAGCTTTCTTT.

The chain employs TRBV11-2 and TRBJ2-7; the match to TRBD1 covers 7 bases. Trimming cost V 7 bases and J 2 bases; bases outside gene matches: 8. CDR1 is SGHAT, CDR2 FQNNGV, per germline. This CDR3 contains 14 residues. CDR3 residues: CASTLTGPTYEQYF. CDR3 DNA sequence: TGTGCCAGCACCCTGACAGGGCCGACCTACGAGCAGTACTTC.

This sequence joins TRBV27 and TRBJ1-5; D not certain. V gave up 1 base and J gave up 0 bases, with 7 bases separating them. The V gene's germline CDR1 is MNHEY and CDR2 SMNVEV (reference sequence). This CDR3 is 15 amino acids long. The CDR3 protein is CASSLLGYSNQPQHF. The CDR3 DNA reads TGTGCCAGCAGTTTATTGGGTTATAGCAATCAGCCCCAGCATTTT.

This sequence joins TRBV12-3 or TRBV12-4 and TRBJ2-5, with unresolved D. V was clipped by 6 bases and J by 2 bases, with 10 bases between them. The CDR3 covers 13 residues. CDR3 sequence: CASRPSEQETQYF. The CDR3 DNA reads TGTGCCAGCAGACCTTCGGAGCAAGAGACCCAGTACTTC.

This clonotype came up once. The CDR3 DNA sequence: TGTGCCAGCAGGAGTCTTAGCACTGAAGCTTTCTTT. This translates into CASRSLSTEAFF. The chain couples TRBV11-2 to TRBJ1-1; D is uncertain. Germline V lookup: CDR1 SGHAT, CDR2 FQNNGV. The CDR3 consists of 12 residues. Deletions cut 6 bases from V and 4 bases from J, with 9 bases between.

The CDR3 reads CASGPQGGSYNEQFF. CDR3 sequence (DNA): TGCGCCAGCGGTCCACAGGGGGGCTCCTACAATGAGCAGTTCTTC. The chain uses TRBV4-3 and TRBJ2-1; 8 nucleotides line up with TRBD1. CDR1 is LGHNA and CDR2 is YSLEER in the germline V gene. Trimming removed 8 bases from V and 0 bases from J; junction bases left unmatched: 6. The CDR3 is 15 amino acids.

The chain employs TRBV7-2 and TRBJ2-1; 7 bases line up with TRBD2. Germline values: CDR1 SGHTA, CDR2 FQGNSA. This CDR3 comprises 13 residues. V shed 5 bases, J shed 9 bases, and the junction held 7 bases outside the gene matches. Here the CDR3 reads CASSPRLAAEQFF. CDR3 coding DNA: TGTGCCAGCAGCCCTAGACTAGCTGCTGAGCAGTTCTTC.

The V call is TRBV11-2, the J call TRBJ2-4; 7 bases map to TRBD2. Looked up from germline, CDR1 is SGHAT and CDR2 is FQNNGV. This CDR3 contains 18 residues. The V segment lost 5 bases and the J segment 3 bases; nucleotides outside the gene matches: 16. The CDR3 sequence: CASSHLRFSGQIKNIQYF. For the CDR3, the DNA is TGTGCCAGCAGCCACCTAAGGTTTAGCGGGCAAATCAAAAACATTCAGTACTTC.

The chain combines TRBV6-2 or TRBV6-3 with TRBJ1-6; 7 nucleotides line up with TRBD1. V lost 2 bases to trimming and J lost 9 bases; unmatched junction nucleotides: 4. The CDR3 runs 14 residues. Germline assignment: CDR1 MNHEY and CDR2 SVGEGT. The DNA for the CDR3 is TGTGCCAGCAGTTACGGAGGGGGCGGTTCACCCCTCCACTTT. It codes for CASSYGGGGSPLHF.

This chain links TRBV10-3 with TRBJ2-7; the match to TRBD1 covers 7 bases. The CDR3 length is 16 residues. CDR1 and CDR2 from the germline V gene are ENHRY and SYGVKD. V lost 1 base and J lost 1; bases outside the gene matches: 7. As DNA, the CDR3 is TGTGCCATCAGTGAGTTAATCAACAGGGGATCCTACGAGCAGTACTTC. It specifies CAISELINRGSYEQYF.